This T cell receptor (beta chain) derives from a study of shared clonotypes between healthy human individuals (TCRdb year 2020). Regarding the study in general: The cohort comprised a couple of women and three men aged 18 to 49 years. The study deeply sequenced blood TCR repertoires of about five healthy adults to estimate repertoire size and the extent of clonotype sharing between individuals. Different laboratories and diverse techniques were used to prepare libraries and sequence TCR repertoires, to increase sequencing depth and limit assay-specific biases. For each donor, CD4 naive and CD4 memory were each run on three plates, CD8 naive on two plates, and CD8 memory on one plate. Each donor's leukapheresis produced roughly between roughly 0.85 and 10 billion PBMCs.

The donors were healthy, HIV-negative adults who had no recently reported acute infections or vaccinations. Only Caucasian adults living in Nashville, Tennessee, USA were represented among the donors. CD4+ T cells were enriched by magnetic negative selection; naive cells were then positively selected on CD45RA, and the negative fraction formed the memory subset. Blood was obtained by leukapheresis, after which PBMCs were separated by Ficoll-Histopaque density gradient centrifugation and cryopreserved in liquid nitrogen vapor phase. Analytical flow cytometry was used to check the purity and quantity of each magnetically sorted T cell population. Genomic DNA was isolated from every sorted fraction and measured by UV absorbance on a Nanodrop 2000c. Sequences SGDLS (CDR1) and YYNGEE (CDR2) are obtained from the germline V gene. The CDR3 starts with the cysteine, ends with the phenylalanine, and has 15 residues. Left in the record is the CDR3 DNA by itself, 45 bases read in frame from the first base. V and J are truncated by 0 bases and 0 bases respectively, leaving an intervening sequence of 8 bases.

About this clone: It has no known antigen specificity. No base-level quality is on record; no much larger clone is a single base apart. Other DNA sequences in this specimen translate into the identical CDR3.

Using the deep immunoSEQ assay, TCR CDR3 regions were amplified from genomic DNA by multiplex PCR. Extracted genomic DNA from each cell subset was distributed evenly across all wells of several immunoSEQ 96-well plates, and each plate was treated as a replicate. For sorted subsets, roughly 200 ng genomic DNA, equal to some 30,000 T cell genomes, was loaded into each replicate PCR. Purified libraries were quantified with a Qubit 3.0 fluorometer, sized on a Bioanalyzer 2100, and re-quantified with the KAPA Library Quantification kit. A separate single-read 150-cycle Illumina NextSeq 550 flow cell was used to sequence each immunoSEQ 96-well plate. Per the source publication's procedure: Because the immunoSEQ output held only junctional sequences and lacked quality scores, the filtering could not match the filtering applied to full-length reads. Sequences were annotated with PyIR, a Python wrapper for IgBLAST v1.9, using IMGT germline references to assign V/J genes and CDR3. Reads with weak V/J assignments (E-value above 1e-6), missing CDR3, stop codons, out-of-frame junctions, or ambiguous translated residues were removed. V3J clonotypes were defined as sequences sharing the same inferred V gene, J gene, and CDR3 amino acid sequence. Percentage overlap between repertoires was calculated by dividing the number of shared unique clonotypes by the size of the smaller repertoire. RTK rarefaction, the Chao1 estimator, and Recon v2.1 estimates of unobserved clonotypes were used to assess repertoire richness. For all TCRbeta clonotypes obtained by the gDNA method from a handful of donors, generation probabilities were computed with OLGA. Here the immuneACCESS table is served through TCRdb, limited to in-frame sequences with V and J called. Missing clones are a known gap in these copies; in checked studies unresolved V genes cover under half, and the rest lacks a known reason. D and trimming come from the DNA, and the V and J calls and clone size come from that table. The sample includes over 850,000 clones, with approximately 80% observed a single time. The ten largest account for approximately 0.56% of the sample.

Results and caveats for the whole study, not just this receptor: Compared with non-shared clonotypes, clonotypes shared by all four sorted-subset donors had higher generation probabilities. When several donors were compared, the shared fraction of clonotypes was about 5% for naive CD4, approximately 3.3% for naive CD8, 2.3% for memory CD4, and approximately 0.4% for memory CD8. Only blood was sampled, and tissue TCR repertoires likely differ from those in blood. Pairwise subsampling led to the expectation that sequencing depth would affect the degree of clonotype sharing among donors. Because the study included a small number of donors, the genetic and exposure-history diversity represented was limited. Rarefaction of sorted-subset datasets indicated incomplete sequencing despite the large sequencing depth. Naive subsets generally had larger estimated clonotype richness than memory subsets.

What was sequenced was memory CD4+ T cells from PBMCs. Reading the label with the study, this specimen's cell subset or site is: CD45RA-negative fraction. This clonotype was sampled from a young man in good health. Some clones in this sample may be carry-over from other donors' samples. The rearranged chain carries TRBV9 and TRBJ2-3; possibly the D gene is TRBD2, per 5 matching bases. For the CDR3, the sequence is CASSVGASSTDTQYF. The DNA sequence reads TGTGCCAGCAGCGTAGGGGCTAGCAGCACAGATACGCAGTATTTT.